This T cell receptor beta chain was recovered during a study of shared clonotypes between healthy human individuals. For every subset, genomic DNA was evenly distributed across several immunoSEQ plates. TCRdb's table, derived via immunoSEQ multiplex PCR, lists solely in-frame clones and lacks some. Here the sample spans around 2.5 million clones, 93% being singletons. Looked up from germline, CDR1 is MGHDK and CDR2 is SYGVNS. V shed 3 bases and J shed 1 base, with 8 bases lying between them. The length of the CDR3 is 14 residues. This chain joins TRBV25-1 and TRBJ2-3; D gene ambiguous. This clonotype originated in a man between 18 and 35 years old in good health. Some clones in this sample may be carry-over from other donors' samples. Sequenced input: naive CD4+ T cells from PBMCs. Regarding subset: CD45RA+ positively selected. CDR3 residues: CASSDQAGTDTQYF. In nucleotides, the CDR3 is TGTGCCAGCAGTGACCAAGCAGGCACAGATACGCAGTATTTT.